What follows is one TCR beta chain and its context. The entry originates in a study of shared T cell receptors in the human thymus. Profiled with immunoSEQ multiplex PCR; TCRdb holds only in-frame clones, not every one. The sample records about 610,000 clones, 88% being singletons. In germline, CDR1 is SGHDT, CDR2 YYEEEE. CDR3 length: 15 amino acids. Deletions cut 0 bases from V and 0 bases from J, with 7 bases between. This sample was also put to use in a study of human thymus T cells. That work states: Healthy Finnish infants undergoing corrective surgery for congenital heart defects were the donors.

The chain links TRBV5-6 to TRBJ1-3; the D gene is possibly TRBD1 (5 bases). This clonotype was sampled from a boy younger than two with a congenital heart defect. Specimen: thymocytes. For the CDR3, the DNA is TGTGCCAGCAGCTTGGGACAGAGCTCTGGAAACACCATATATTTT. Translating gives CASSLGQSSGNTIYF.